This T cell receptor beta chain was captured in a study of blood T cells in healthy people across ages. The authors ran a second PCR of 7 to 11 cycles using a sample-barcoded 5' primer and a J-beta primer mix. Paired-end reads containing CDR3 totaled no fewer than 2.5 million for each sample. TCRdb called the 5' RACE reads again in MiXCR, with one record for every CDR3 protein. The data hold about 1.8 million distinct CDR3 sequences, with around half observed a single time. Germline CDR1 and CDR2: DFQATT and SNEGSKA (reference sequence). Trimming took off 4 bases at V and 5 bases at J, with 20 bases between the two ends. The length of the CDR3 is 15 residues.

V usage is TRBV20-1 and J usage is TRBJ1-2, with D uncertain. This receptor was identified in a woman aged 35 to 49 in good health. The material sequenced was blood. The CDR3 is CSAKPDRPLMYGYTF. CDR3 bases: TGCAGTGCTAAACCCGATCGTCCCCTGATGTATGGCTACACCTTC.